This T cell receptor (beta chain) appears in the sequencing data of a study of cytomegalovirus exposure and HLA in healthy donors. Study-wide results and limits: Several of the most significant clusters appeared linked to common viral pathogens, based on a later analysis. V- and J-gene trimming in TCR beta was tied to a missense DCLRE1C variant by an analysis performed later. The study found most TCR sequences rare, yet found some public TCRs in many donors. Presence/absence analyses assumed roughly uniform sequencing depth across donors, which may not hold.

Details on this clone: The target antigen is unknown.

Primers for the PCR totalled 60 Vbeta and 13 Jbeta. Generated by immunoSEQ multiplex PCR, the TCRdb table keeps only in-frame clones and is missing some. The sample records around 120,000 clones, about 85% being singletons. The CDR3 extends over 13 amino acids. In germline, CDR1 is SQVTM, CDR2 ANQGSEA. The germline V and J ends were trimmed by 4 bases and 6 bases, with 15 bases remaining between them. Specimen: PBMCs. This TCR came from a boy aged 5-17 years in good health and CMV-seronegative. This rearrangement joins TRBV29-1 to TRBJ1-1; the D gene is possibly TRBD1 (6 bases). The CDR3 is CSVVYRAAAEAFF. CDR3 DNA: TGCAGCGTTGTCTACAGGGCGGCGGCTGAAGCTTTCTTT.